This T cell receptor beta chain was identified in a study of blood T cell repertoires in COVID-19. Study-level background: The cDNA or gDNA used as material had been derived from T cells, B-cell-depleted T cells, or PBMCs.

Repertoires were generated with immunoSEQ multiplex PCR, while TCRdb's copy carries only in-frame clones and drops some. The table includes over 150,000 clones, about 78% detected once. The CDR3 covers 13 residues. The germline gives CDR1 LGHDT, CDR2 YNNKEL (reference sequence). Regarding this clone: Mismatch with germline at one junction end may stem from a read error.

Participant-reported clinical history was the basis for cohort assignment. The sample consisted of PBMCs or T cells enriched from blood (not recorded which). The sequence was collected from a woman aged 50 to 60 who had recovered from COVID-19. The chain uses TRBV3-1 (or the pseudogene TRBV3-2) and TRBJ1-3, with D perhaps TRBD1 (5 bases). CDR3 sequence: CASSEDSGNTIYF. The CDR3 DNA reads as TGTGCCAGCAGCGAAGACAGTGGAAACACCATATATTTT.